This T cell receptor (beta chain) derives from a study of blood T cell repertoires in COVID-19. Germline assignment: CDR1 MNHNS and CDR2 SASEGT. Deletions cut 2 bases from V and 5 bases from J, with 13 bases between. The CDR3 is 14 residues long. This clone was observed a single time. Sequenced by immunoSEQ multiplex PCR; TCRdb stores in-frame clones only, minus some. This sample yields roughly 250,000 clones, of which 70% to 75% are seen a single time; about 3% belongs to the top ten. This TCR was recovered from a woman aged 80 or over with acute or convalescent COVID-19. Input material: peripheral blood. The rearrangement links TRBV6-1 to TRBJ2-7, with TRBD2 as a possible D gene (7 bases). The chain's CDR3 is CASSERKGGDEQYF. CDR3 sequence (DNA): TGTGCCAGCAGTGAAAGAAAGGGGGGGGACGAGCAGTACTTC.